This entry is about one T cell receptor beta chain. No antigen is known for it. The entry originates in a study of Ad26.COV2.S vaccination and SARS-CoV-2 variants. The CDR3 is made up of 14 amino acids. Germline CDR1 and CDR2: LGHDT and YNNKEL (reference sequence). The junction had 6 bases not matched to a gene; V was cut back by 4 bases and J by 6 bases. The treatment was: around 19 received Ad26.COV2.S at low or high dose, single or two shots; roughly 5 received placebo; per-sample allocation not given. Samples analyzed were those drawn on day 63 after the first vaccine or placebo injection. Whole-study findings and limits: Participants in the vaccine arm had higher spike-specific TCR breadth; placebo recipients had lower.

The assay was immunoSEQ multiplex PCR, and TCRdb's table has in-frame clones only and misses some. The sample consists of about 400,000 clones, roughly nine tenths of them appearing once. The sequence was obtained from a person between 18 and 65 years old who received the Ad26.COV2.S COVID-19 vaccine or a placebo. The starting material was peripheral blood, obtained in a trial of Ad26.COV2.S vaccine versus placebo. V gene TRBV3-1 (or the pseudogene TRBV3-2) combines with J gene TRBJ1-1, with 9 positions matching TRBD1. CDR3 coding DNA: TGTGCCAGCAGCCGGCCGGACAGGGGCGCTGAAGCTTTCTTT. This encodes CASSRPDRGAEAFF.